The 9 T cell receptor beta chains given below trace back to one sample, sequenced in a study of T cells after yellow fever vaccination. TCRdb redid the calling of the 5' RACE reads with MiXCR, one entry per CDR3 protein. The sample includes 150,000 to 200,000 distinct CDR3 sequences, approximately 9.7% of them seen just once. Sequencing used CD8+ T cells sorted from PBMCs, obtained 45 days after the yellow fever booster vaccination. Every receptor here comes from a young man who received the YFV17D yellow fever vaccine.

V usage is TRBV19 and J usage is TRBJ2-3, with a tentative D call TRBD1 (7 bases). The CDR3 sequence is 14 residues long. Germline assignment: CDR1 LNHDA and CDR2 SQIVND (reference sequence). V was shortened by 7 bases and J by 4 bases, with 15 bases between the two germline ends. Here the CDR3 DNA reads TGTGCCAGTATGGGGGCCAGGGGGGCAGATACGCAGTATTTT. Its translation: CASMGARGADTQYF.

This clonotype occurred a few times. The chain is built from TRBV6-2 or TRBV6-3 and TRBJ2-3; D remains ambiguous. V lost 7 bases, J lost 2 bases, and 19 bases lay in between. This CDR3 has 16 residues. Germline V gives CDR1 MNHEY, CDR2 SVGEGT. In nucleotides, the CDR3 is TGTGCCAGCACCCTTGCGAGTCCACCAACCACAGATACGCAGTATTTT. It is translated as CASTLASPPTTDTQYF.

The genes are TRBV11-2 and TRBJ2-3; D perhaps matches TRBD1 (5 bases). The CDR3 has 15 amino acids. Germline V lookup: CDR1 SGHAT, CDR2 FQNNGV. V was shortened by 6 bases and J by 2 bases, with 15 bases between the two germline ends. DNA for the CDR3: TGTGCCAGCAGGGGTCTCAGGGTCCACACAGATACGCAGTATTTT. Protein: CASRGLRVHTDTQYF.

The table lists this clonotype with a few counts. V is TRBV7-9 and J is TRBJ2-4; D unclear. V lost 4 bases and J 0 bases, leaving 10 bases between the germline ends. CDR1 is SEHNR and CDR2 is FQNEAQ in the germline V gene (reference sequence). The CDR3 loop spans 15 amino acids. The CDR3 region has the DNA TGTGCCAGCAGCTCTCAGGATCTAGCCAAAAACATTCAGTACTTC. Translated, it gives CASSSQDLAKNIQYF.

The V gene is TRBV4-3, the J gene TRBJ2-3; 10 bases fit TRBD1. J lost 3 bases, V lost 1 base, and 1 base had no gene match. This CDR3 is built from 15 residues. Germline V gene data show CDR1 as LGHNA and CDR2 as YSLEER. CDR3 DNA: TGCGCCAGCAGCCAAGGGGACAGGGGAACAGATACGCAGTATTTT. Residues: CASSQGDRGTDTQYF.

The chain has TRBV27 and TRBJ1-1; the D gene is possibly TRBD1 (6 bases). The CDR3 covers 14 residues. With 5 bases removed from V and 6 bases from J, the gap between germline ends came to 16 bases. Germline V gene lookup returns CDR1 MNHEY and CDR2 SMNVEV (reference sequence). This CDR3 is CASSPLGGVSEAFF. The CDR3 coding sequence is TGTGCCAGCAGTCCACTAGGGGGGGTTTCTGAAGCTTTCTTT.

This clonotype was seen many times. V usage is TRBV4-3 and J usage is TRBJ2-2; 8 positions match TRBD1. Trimming cost V 5 bases and J 4 bases; bases outside gene matches: 9. Germline V gives CDR1 LGHNA, CDR2 YSLEER. This CDR3 region has 16 residues. The CDR3 loop is CASSSSGTGLTGELFF. The CDR3 DNA reads as TGCGCCAGCAGCTCGTCCGGGACAGGACTCACCGGGGAGCTGTTTTTT.

V gene TRBV12-3 or TRBV12-4 combines with J gene TRBJ2-1; D unclear. The germline V and J ends were trimmed by 8 bases and 0 bases, with 8 bases remaining between them. This CDR3 contains 13 residues. CDR3: CASSRSSYNEQFF. As DNA, the CDR3 is TGTGCCAGCTCACGGAGCTCCTACAATGAGCAGTTCTTC.

This clonotype was detected a few times. The CDR3 DNA follows: TGTGCCAGCAGCTTAGCGGGGGGTAACACAGATACGCAGTATTTT. As protein: CASSLAGGNTDTQYF. The chain links TRBV7-8 to TRBJ2-3, with D perhaps matching TRBD2 (6 bases). Germline V gene lookup returns CDR1 SGHVS and CDR2 FQNEAQ. V lost 0 bases, J lost 2 bases, and 9 bases lay in between. The length of the CDR3 is 15 residues.